A selection of T cell receptor beta chains follows, all from one sample in a study of siplizumab effects on memory and regulatory T cells. Assay used: immunoSEQ multiplex PCR; TCRdb lists only in-frame clones, some missing. The top ten clones hold around 0.77% of a sample with 90,000 to 120,000 clones, about 91% of them seen once. Sequenced sample: Tregs sorted from blood. Receptor source: a human donor in good health. Both conserved end residues are part of each CDR3. The order of the fields is D gene, J gene, V gene, clone size, CDR3 DNA, CDR3 protein. The D gene is left open where the match is weak. A row's size may be missing; if present it is once, few, many or a size class.

d_gene: TRBD1
j_gene: TRBJ1-2
v_gene: TRBV9
abundance: NA
CDR3nt: TGTGCCAGCAGCGTCCACGGGACAGACTATGGCTACACCTTC
CDR3aa: CASSVHGTDYGYTF

d_gene: NA
j_gene: TRBJ1-2
v_gene: TRBV5-1
abundance: NA
CDR3nt: TGCGCCAGCAGCTTGGGAGGGTCCCAAGTGGGCTACACCTTC
CDR3aa: CASSLGGSQVGYTF

d_gene: NA
j_gene: TRBJ2-5
v_gene: TRBV19
abundance: once
CDR3nt: TGTGCCAGTAAGGGGCTAGCGGGCACAGGGGACGAGACCCAGTACTTC
CDR3aa: CASKGLAGTGDETQYF

d_gene: TRBD2
j_gene: TRBJ2-3
v_gene: TRBV7-8
abundance: NA
CDR3nt: TGTGCCAGCAGCGATGCCTCTTGGACTAGCGGACCCACAGATACGCAGTATTTT
CDR3aa: CASSDASWTSGPTDTQYF

d_gene: NA
j_gene: TRBJ1-2
v_gene: TRBV5-1
abundance: NA
CDR3nt: TGCGCCAGCAGCTTGGACCCTGTCTATGGCTACACCTTC
CDR3aa: CASSLDPVYGYTF

d_gene: NA
j_gene: TRBJ2-6
v_gene: TRBV18
abundance: NA
CDR3nt: TGTGCCAGCTCTGACTCTGGGGCCAACGTCCTGACTTTC
CDR3aa: CASSDSGANVLTF

d_gene: NA
j_gene: TRBJ1-1
v_gene: TRBV4-1
abundance: NA
CDR3nt: TGCGCCAGCAGCCAAGAACGGGGGCGGCCGATGAACACTGAAGCTTTCTTT
CDR3aa: CASSQERGRPMNTEAFF

d_gene: TRBD2
j_gene: TRBJ2-1
v_gene: TRBV29-1
abundance: once
CDR3nt: TGCAGCGTCGCCCTTTTAGCGGGCAATGAGCAGTTCTTC
CDR3aa: CSVALLAGNEQFF

d_gene: NA
j_gene: TRBJ1-5
v_gene: TRBV4-1
abundance: medium-sized
CDR3nt: TGCGCCAGCAGCCCACACGATGGGCAGGGCCCTTATAGCAATCAGCCCCAGCATTTT
CDR3aa: CASSPHDGQGPYSNQPQHF

d_gene: TRBD1
j_gene: TRBJ2-5
v_gene: TRBV20-1
abundance: NA
CDR3nt: TGCAGTGCTTACAGGGGGACGGCCCAGTACTTC
CDR3aa: CSAYRGTAQYF

d_gene: TRBD1
j_gene: TRBJ1-2
v_gene: TRBV10-3
abundance: NA
CDR3nt: TGTGCCATCCCCAAATCCGGACAGGTGTACCATGGCTACACCTTC
CDR3aa: CAIPKSGQVYHGYTF